Following are 21 T cell receptor beta chains from one sample sequenced in a study of PD-1 blockade in mismatch repair-deficient tumors. Clones were read by immunoSEQ multiplex PCR, and TCRdb kept only the in-frame ones, dropping some. The sample records tens of thousands of clones, roughly 78% being singletons. This specimen consisted of peripheral blood, obtained 4 weeks after starting pembrolizumab. The receptors here all came from an adult with mismatch repair-deficient cancer.

This clone was detected only once. V is TRBV11-2 and J is TRBJ2-7; perhaps TRBD2 as D (7 bases). The V gene's germline CDR1 is SGHAT and CDR2 FQNNGV. The CDR3 has 14 residues. Between the trimmed V and J ends, which lost 3 bases and 3 bases, there was a span of 12 bases. The CDR3 spells CASSFGGGGYEQYF. For the CDR3, the DNA is TGTGCCAGCAGCTTTGGGGGAGGGGGCTACGAGCAGTACTTC. Full variable domain (missing parts from reference TRBV11-2 and TRBJ2-7): EAGVAQSPRYKIIEKRQSVAFWCNPISGHATLYWYQQILGQGPKLLIQFQNNGVVDDSQLPKDRFSAERLKGVDSTLKIQPAKLEDSAVYLCASSFGGGGYEQYFGPGTRLTVT.

This sequence joins TRBV7-3 and TRBJ2-3; maybe TRBD2 (5 bases). The CDR3 length is 15 residues. CDR1 and CDR2 (germline): SGHTA, FQGTGA. The V and J ends lost 5 bases and 1 base respectively, with 13 bases between them. CDR3 sequence reads: CASSPWSGRTDTQYF. The CDR3 nucleotides read TGTGCCAGCAGCCCCTGGAGCGGACGCACAGATACGCAGTATTTT.

The chain uses TRBV7-9 and TRBJ2-3; perhaps TRBD1 as D (6 bases). V lost 7 bases, J lost 4 bases, and 18 bases lay in between. CDR3 length equals 15 residues. Per the germline V gene, CDR1 is SEHNR and CDR2 is FQNEAQ (reference sequence). The CDR3 DNA sequence: TGTGCCAGCAACTATTTTCAGGGGAAATCAGATACGCAGTATTTT. Protein sequence: CASNYFQGKSDTQYF.

The chain recombines TRBV9 with TRBJ2-3; D is possibly TRBD1 (5 bases). The CDR3 length is 16 residues. Trimming took 4 bases from V and 1 from J, leaving 16 bases between them. CDR1 and CDR2 (germline): SGDLS, YYNGEE. The chain's CDR3 is CASSPRSEGGTDTQYF. The CDR3 DNA follows: TGTGCCAGCAGCCCCAGGAGCGAAGGGGGCACAGATACGCAGTATTTT.

The chain uses TRBV9 and TRBJ2-5; D possibly matches TRBD1 or TRBD2 (7 bases each). CDR3 length: 15 amino acids. CDR1 and CDR2 from the germline V gene are SGDLS and YYNGEE. Trimming stripped 0 bases from V and 4 bases from J, with 13 bases between. The CDR3 here is CASSVEGRGRETQYF. CDR3 bases: TGTGCCAGCAGCGTAGAAGGGAGGGGGCGAGAGACCCAGTACTTC.

This clone appeared once. The chain employs TRBV18 and TRBJ1-1; 8 nucleotides align to TRBD1. This CDR3 comprises 16 residues. Germline trimming cut 6 bases from V and 2 bases from J; bases unmatched to any gene: 11. The germline CDR1 and CDR2 sequences are KGHSH and LQKENI. The DNA for the CDR3 is TGTGCCAGCTCGGACGACAGGGGATTGATCAACACTGAAGCTTTCTTT. It encodes CASSDDRGLINTEAFF. Based on the CDR3 plus reference TRBV18 and TRBJ1-1, the full variable domain is NAGVMQNPRHLVRRRGQEARLRCSPMKGHSHVYWYRQLPEEGLKFMVYLQKENIIDESGMPKERFSAEFPKEGPSILRIQQVVRGDSAAYFCASSDDRGLINTEAFFGQGTRLTVV.

The V and J genes are TRBV11-2 and TRBJ2-1, with TRBD2 as a possible D gene (6 bases). The V gene's germline CDR1 is SGHAT and CDR2 FQNNGV. The V and J ends lost 5 bases and 0 bases respectively, with 8 bases between them. The CDR3 totals 14 residues. CDR3: CASSPGSSYNEQFF. The CDR3 DNA follows: TGTGCCAGCAGCCCCGGGAGCTCCTACAATGAGCAGTTCTTC. The full variable domain, in which reference TRBV11-2 and TRBJ2-1 provide the parts outside the CDR3, is EAGVAQSPRYKIIEKRQSVAFWCNPISGHATLYWYQQILGQGPKLLIQFQNNGVVDDSQLPKDRFSAERLKGVDSTLKIQPAKLEDSAVYLCASSPGSSYNEQFFGPGTRLTVL.

The V and J genes are TRBV19 and TRBJ1-1; no clear D. V lost 3 bases and J lost 7, with 6 bases in between. This CDR3 spans 11 amino acids. Germline V gene lookup returns CDR1 LNHDA and CDR2 SQIVND (reference sequence). CDR3 nucleotide sequence: TGTGCCAGTAGTATCGTTGGTGAAGCTTTCTTT. It translates to CASSIVGEAFF.

The V and J genes are TRBV28 and TRBJ2-1; possible D gene TRBD2, 6 bases. The V and J ends lost 5 bases and 8 bases respectively, with 22 bases between them. Germline V lookup: CDR1 MDHEN, CDR2 SYDVKM. This CDR3 is 16 amino acids long. For the CDR3, the DNA is TGTGCCAGCAGTCCGTATGGAACGGGAGAGGTAGATGAGCAGTTCTTC. Amino acids: CASSPYGTGEVDEQFF.

The V call is TRBV11-2, the J call TRBJ2-2; 7 nucleotides agree with TRBD2. V trimming: 5 bases; J trimming: 4 bases; junction bases outside the gene matches: 10. This CDR3 comprises 16 residues. The germline V gene has CDR1 SGHAT and CDR2 FQNNGV. The CDR3 spells CASSLLGGVSTGELFF. The CDR3, as DNA: TGTGCCAGCAGCCTGCTGGGGGGGGTGAGCACCGGGGAGCTGTTTTTT.

The gene calls are TRBV30 and TRBJ1-1; D remains ambiguous. Germline V gene data show CDR1 as GTSNPN and CDR2 as SVGIG (reference sequence). Trimming removed 3 bases at V and 1 base at J, with 6 bases between. There are 12 residues in the CDR3. CDR3 bases: TGTGCCTGGAGCTTTGGGAACACTGAAGCTTTCTTT. It codes for CAWSFGNTEAFF. Supplemented by reference TRBV30 and TRBJ1-1, the full variable domain reads SQTIHQWPATLVQPVGSPLSLECTVEGTSNPNLYWYRQAAGRGLQLLFYSVGIGQISSEVPQNLSASRPQDRQFILSSKKLLLSDSGFYLCAWSFGNTEAFFGQGTRLTVV.

V usage is TRBV7-3 and J usage is TRBJ1-2; TRBD1 aligns across 7 bases. Germline V gene sequence: CDR1 SGHTA, CDR2 FQGTGA. The CDR3 is 13 amino acids. Unmatched junction bases numbered 6, after V lost 3 bases and J lost 8 bases. As DNA, the CDR3 is TGTGCCAGCAGCTTCTCAGGGGGGGAGGGCTACACCTTC. Translation: CASSFSGGEGYTF.

The chain recombines TRBV27 with TRBJ2-7; 10 bases fit TRBD1. The V and J ends lost 5 bases and 3 bases, in that order; junction bases with no gene match: 4. This CDR3 has 14 residues. Per germline, CDR1 MNHEY and CDR2 SMNVEV (reference sequence). CDR3: CASSRQGAVYEQYF. The CDR3 bases are TGTGCCAGCAGTCGACAGGGGGCTGTCTACGAGCAGTACTTC.

The gene calls are TRBV19 and TRBJ2-1; the D gene is possibly TRBD1 (6 bases). V was trimmed by 2 bases and J by 8 bases, leaving 10 bases between them. Germline CDR1 is LNHDA and CDR2 is SQIVND (reference sequence). CDR3 length: 13 amino acids. The CDR3 spells CASSISDRYEQFF. The DNA of the CDR3 is TGTGCCAGTAGTATATCTGACAGGTATGAGCAGTTCTTC.

The chain links TRBV4-2 to TRBJ2-2; D not resolved. CDR1 is LGHNA, CDR2 YNFKEQ, per germline. V lost 0 bases, J lost 6 bases, and 8 bases lay in between. This CDR3 contains 14 residues. CDR3 in amino acids: CASSQDLKAGELFF. DNA of the CDR3: TGTGCCAGCAGCCAAGATCTCAAGGCCGGGGAGCTGTTTTTT.

V gene TRBV30 combines with J gene TRBJ2-2; 8 bases map to TRBD1. This CDR3 region has 15 residues. J was trimmed by 3 bases and V by 2 bases; bases with no gene match: 5. Looked up from germline, CDR1 is GTSNPN and CDR2 is SVGIG (reference sequence). This CDR3 is CAWSRRQGYTGELFF. The CDR3 DNA reads as TGTGCCTGGAGTAGGCGACAGGGGTACACCGGGGAGCTGTTTTTT.

This clone was picked up a small number of times. V usage is TRBV30 and J usage is TRBJ1-5; D unresolved. The CDR3 sequence is 15 residues long. V was pared by 0 bases and J by 3 bases, with 12 bases between. The germline V gene has CDR1 GTSNPN and CDR2 SVGIG (reference sequence). CDR3 sequence: CAWSVRGSNNQPQHF. The CDR3 nucleotides read TGTGCCTGGAGTGTACGTGGAAGTAACAATCAGCCCCAGCATTTT.

The chain recombines TRBV6-5 with TRBJ2-5, with 7 bases that match TRBD1. Per the germline V gene, CDR1 is MNHEY and CDR2 is SVGAGI. Trimming at V came to 5 bases and at J to 5 bases, leaving 8 bases not matched to a gene. The CDR3 is 14 amino acids. The CDR3 DNA follows: TGTGCCAGCAGTCCAATGACAGGGATGGAGACCCAGTACTTC. It is translated as CASSPMTGMETQYF.

The genes are TRBV19 and TRBJ1-3, with TRBD1 as a possible D gene (6 bases). Germline CDR1 is LNHDA and CDR2 is SQIVND (reference sequence). The V and J ends lost 3 bases and 0 bases respectively, with 12 bases between them. This CDR3 is built from 16 residues. The CDR3 sequence: CASSMGQGISGNTIYF. DNA for the CDR3: TGTGCCAGTAGTATGGGGCAGGGGATCTCTGGAAACACCATATATTTT.

The chain is built from TRBV19 and TRBJ1-5; D gene uncertain. This CDR3 is built from 14 residues. Between the trimmed V and J ends, which lost 3 bases and 5 bases, there was a span of 11 bases. Germline loops: CDR1 LNHDA, CDR2 SQIVND (reference sequence). The CDR3 reads CASSMGAGYQPQHF. CDR3 bases: TGTGCCAGTAGTATGGGAGCGGGGTATCAGCCCCAGCATTTT.

V usage is TRBV7-6 and J usage is TRBJ2-1; 8 nucleotides line up with TRBD1. CDR1 SGHVS and CDR2 FNYEAQ come from the germline V gene. V was clipped by 4 bases and J by 8 bases; unmatched bases: 10. CDR3 length: 15 amino acids. CDR3 DNA sequence: TGTGCCAGCAGCTCTACCAGGGGGCAAAGGGATGAGCAGTTCTTC. It encodes CASSSTRGQRDEQFF.